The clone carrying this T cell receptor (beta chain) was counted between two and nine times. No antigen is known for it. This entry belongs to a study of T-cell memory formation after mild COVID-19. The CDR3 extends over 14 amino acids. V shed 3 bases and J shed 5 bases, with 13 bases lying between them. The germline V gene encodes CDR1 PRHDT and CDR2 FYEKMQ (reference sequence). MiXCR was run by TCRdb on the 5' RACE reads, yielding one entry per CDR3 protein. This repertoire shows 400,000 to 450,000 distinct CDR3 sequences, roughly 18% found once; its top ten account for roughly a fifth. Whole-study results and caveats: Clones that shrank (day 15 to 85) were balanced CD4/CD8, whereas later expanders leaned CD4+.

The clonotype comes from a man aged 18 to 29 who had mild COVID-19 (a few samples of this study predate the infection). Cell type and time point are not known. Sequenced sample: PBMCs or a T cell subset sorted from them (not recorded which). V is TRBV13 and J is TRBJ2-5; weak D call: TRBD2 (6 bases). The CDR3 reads CASSLGLGGETQYF. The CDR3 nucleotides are TGTGCCAGCAGCTTGGGGTTAGGAGGGGAGACCCAGTACTTC.